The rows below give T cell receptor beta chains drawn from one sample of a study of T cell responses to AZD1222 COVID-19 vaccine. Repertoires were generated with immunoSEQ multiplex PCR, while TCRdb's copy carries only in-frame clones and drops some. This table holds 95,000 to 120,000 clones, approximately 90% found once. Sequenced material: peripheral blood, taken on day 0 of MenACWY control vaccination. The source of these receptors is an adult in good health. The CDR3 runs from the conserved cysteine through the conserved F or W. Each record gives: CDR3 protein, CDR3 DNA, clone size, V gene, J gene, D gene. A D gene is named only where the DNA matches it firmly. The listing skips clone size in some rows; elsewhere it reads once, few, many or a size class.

CDR3aa: CASSPRDGGDSPLHF
CDR3nt: TGCGCCAGCAGCCCCCGGGACGGGGGAGATTCACCCCTCCACTTT
abundance: .
v_gene: TRBV4-1
j_gene: TRBJ1-6
d_gene: .

CDR3aa: CSVEDRGSYEQYF
CDR3nt: TGCAGCGTCGAGGACAGGGGGTCCTACGAGCAGTACTTC
abundance: .
v_gene: TRBV29-1
j_gene: TRBJ2-7
d_gene: TRBD1

CDR3aa: CASRGTGVFTGELFF
CDR3nt: TGTGCCAGCAGGGGTACAGGGGTCTTCACCGGGGAGCTGTTTTTT
abundance: .
v_gene: TRBV5-8
j_gene: TRBJ2-2
d_gene: TRBD1

CDR3aa: CASSYGLKETQYF
CDR3nt: TGTGCCAGCAGCTATGGACTCAAAGAGACCCAGTACTTC
abundance: .
v_gene: TRBV3-1/TRBV3-2
j_gene: TRBJ2-5
d_gene: .

CDR3aa: CASSPSGFSNEKLFF
CDR3nt: TGTGCCAGCAGCCCTTCAGGGTTTTCTAATGAAAAACTGTTTTTT
abundance: .
v_gene: TRBV7-2
j_gene: TRBJ1-4
d_gene: .

CDR3aa: CASSPGQDQPQHF
CDR3nt: TGTGCCAGCTCACCAGGACAGGATCAGCCCCAGCATTTT
abundance: .
v_gene: TRBV18
j_gene: TRBJ1-5
d_gene: TRBD1

CDR3aa: CASSLAVTDAYEQYF
CDR3nt: TGCGCCAGCAGCTTGGCCGTGACAGATGCCTACGAGCAGTACTTC
abundance: .
v_gene: TRBV5-1
j_gene: TRBJ2-7
d_gene: .

CDR3aa: CASSQGGGGYGYTF
CDR3nt: TGTGCCAGCAGCCAAGGAGGGGGCGGCTATGGCTACACCTTC
abundance: .
v_gene: TRBV3-1/TRBV3-2
j_gene: TRBJ1-2
d_gene: TRBD1

CDR3aa: CATSRELAGGPEGQFF
CDR3nt: TGTGCCACCAGCAGAGAACTAGCGGGGGGGCCGGAGGGGCAGTTCTTC
abundance: .
v_gene: TRBV15
j_gene: TRBJ2-1
d_gene: TRBD2

CDR3aa: CASSAPGGMDSPLHF
CDR3nt: TGTGCCAGCAGTGCCCCCGGGGGGATGGATTCACCCCTCCACTTT
abundance: .
v_gene: TRBV28
j_gene: TRBJ1-6
d_gene: .

CDR3aa: CAWSVSAPLHF
CDR3nt: TGTGCCTGGAGTGTAAGCGCTCCCCTCCACTTT
abundance: .
v_gene: TRBV30
j_gene: TRBJ1-6
d_gene: .

CDR3aa: CATSRERREQYF
CDR3nt: TGTGCCACCAGCAGAGAAAGGAGGGAGCAGTACTTC
abundance: once
v_gene: TRBV15
j_gene: TRBJ2-7
d_gene: .

CDR3aa: CASSYGTSGGTDTQYF
CDR3nt: TGTGCCAGCAGTTACGGGACTAGCGGGGGCACAGATACGCAGTATTTT
abundance: .
v_gene: TRBV6-2/TRBV6-3
j_gene: TRBJ2-3
d_gene: TRBD2

CDR3aa: CASSQNPGQGDEQFF
CDR3nt: TGCGCCAGCAGCCAGAATCCGGGACAGGGGGATGAGCAGTTCTTC
abundance: .
v_gene: TRBV4-1
j_gene: TRBJ2-1
d_gene: TRBD1

CDR3aa: CASSQAWDLAEKLFF
CDR3nt: TGCGCCAGCAGCCAAGCTTGGGACCTAGCGGAAAAACTGTTTTTT
abundance: .
v_gene: TRBV4-1
j_gene: TRBJ1-4
d_gene: .

CDR3aa: CASSQVHSLYEQYF
CDR3nt: TGCGCCAGCAGCCAAGTCCATTCGCTGTACGAGCAGTACTTC
abundance: .
v_gene: TRBV4-1
j_gene: TRBJ2-7
d_gene: .

CDR3aa: CASSVGVGSLTDTQYF
CDR3nt: TGTGCCAGCAGCGTAGGGGTAGGGTCCCTGACAGATACGCAGTATTTT
abundance: .
v_gene: TRBV9
j_gene: TRBJ2-3
d_gene: .

CDR3aa: CACLTGVNYGYTF
CDR3nt: TGTGCCTGTCTGACAGGGGTTAACTATGGCTACACCTTC
abundance: .
v_gene: TRBV30
j_gene: TRBJ1-2
d_gene: TRBD1

CDR3aa: CASSFGAGGAYEQYF
CDR3nt: TGTGCCAGCAGCTTCGGCGCGGGGGGAGCCTACGAGCAGTACTTC
abundance: .
v_gene: TRBV11-2
j_gene: TRBJ2-7
d_gene: TRBD2

CDR3aa: CASSLVGTGELFF
CDR3nt: TGTGCCAGCAGCTTGGTGGGCACCGGGGAGCTGTTTTTT
abundance: .
v_gene: TRBV5-8
j_gene: TRBJ2-2
d_gene: .

CDR3aa: CASSPREGPYEQYF
CDR3nt: TGTGCCAGCAGCCCAAGAGAGGGCCCCTACGAGCAGTACTTC
abundance: few
v_gene: TRBV13
j_gene: TRBJ2-7
d_gene: .

CDR3aa: CASSYLTNTEAFF
CDR3nt: TGTGCCAGCAGTTACCTGACGAACACTGAAGCTTTCTTT
abundance: .
v_gene: TRBV6-2/TRBV6-3
j_gene: TRBJ1-1
d_gene: .

CDR3aa: CASSYDRGADTQYF
CDR3nt: TGTGCCAGCAGCTACGACAGGGGCGCAGATACGCAGTATTTT
abundance: once
v_gene: TRBV28
j_gene: TRBJ2-3
d_gene: TRBD1

CDR3aa: CASSFQGAALVDGYTF
CDR3nt: TGTGCCAGCAGCTTCCAGGGGGCTGCTTTGGTAGATGGCTACACCTTC
abundance: .
v_gene: TRBV5-6
j_gene: TRBJ1-2
d_gene: TRBD1

CDR3aa: CASSVTGNEQFF
CDR3nt: TGTGCCAGCAGCGTCACAGGGAATGAGCAGTTCTTC
abundance: .
v_gene: TRBV7-3
j_gene: TRBJ2-1
d_gene: .

CDR3aa: CASSQSGTGNSYNEQFF
CDR3nt: TGCGCCAGCAGCCAATCCGGGACAGGGAACTCCTACAATGAGCAGTTCTTC
abundance: .
v_gene: TRBV4-1
j_gene: TRBJ2-1
d_gene: TRBD1

CDR3aa: CASSKTGQETQYF
CDR3nt: TGTGCCAGCAGTAAGACAGGCCAAGAGACCCAGTACTTC
abundance: .
v_gene: TRBV2
j_gene: TRBJ2-5
d_gene: .

CDR3aa: CSVEDQAAYGYTF
CDR3nt: TGCAGCGTTGAAGATCAGGCGGCTTATGGCTACACCTTC
abundance: .
v_gene: TRBV29-1
j_gene: TRBJ1-2
d_gene: .

CDR3aa: CASSPSSVRGREQYF
CDR3nt: TGTGCCAGCAGCCCGAGCTCGGTTCGCGGGCGCGAGCAGTACTTC
abundance: .
v_gene: TRBV9
j_gene: TRBJ2-7
d_gene: .

CDR3aa: CASSVGGPSTDTQYF
CDR3nt: TGTGCCAGCAGCGTAGGCGGTCCTAGCACAGATACGCAGTATTTT
abundance: .
v_gene: TRBV9
j_gene: TRBJ2-3
d_gene: .

CDR3aa: CASSDRGGGGYGYTF
CDR3nt: TGTGCCAGCAGTGACAGGGGAGGTGGAGGCTATGGCTACACCTTC
abundance: .
v_gene: TRBV2
j_gene: TRBJ1-2
d_gene: .

CDR3aa: CASSEQGGGEKLFF
CDR3nt: TGTGCCAGCAGTGAACAGGGAGGGGGGGAAAAACTGTTTTTT
abundance: .
v_gene: TRBV2
j_gene: TRBJ1-4
d_gene: .

CDR3aa: CASSPTRGQLNYGYTF
CDR3nt: TGTGCCAGCAGCCCCACCCGGGGACAGTTAAACTATGGCTACACCTTC
abundance: .
v_gene: TRBV14
j_gene: TRBJ1-2
d_gene: TRBD1

CDR3aa: CAWGLLAVMSDTQYF
CDR3nt: TGTGCCTGGGGCCTACTGGCGGTCATGTCAGATACGCAGTATTTT
abundance: .
v_gene: TRBV30
j_gene: TRBJ2-3
d_gene: .

CDR3aa: CASSQDRGADYGYTF
CDR3nt: TGCGCCAGCAGCCAAGATCGCGGGGCAGACTATGGCTACACCTTC
abundance: .
v_gene: TRBV4-1
j_gene: TRBJ1-2
d_gene: .

CDR3aa: CASSLFSPQNTGELFF
CDR3nt: TGTGCCAGCAGCTTATTCTCCCCTCAGAACACCGGGGAGCTGTTTTTT
abundance: .
v_gene: TRBV7-3
j_gene: TRBJ2-2
d_gene: .

CDR3aa: CASSYGTPDQPQHF
CDR3nt: TGCGCCAGCAGCTATGGGACGCCCGATCAGCCCCAGCATTTT
abundance: .
v_gene: TRBV5-1
j_gene: TRBJ1-5
d_gene: .

CDR3aa: CASSSRDRIYQYF
CDR3nt: TGTGCCAGCAGTTCGAGGGACAGGATTTATCAGTACTTC
abundance: .
v_gene: TRBV28
j_gene: TRBJ2-7
d_gene: TRBD1

CDR3aa: CASSEGGSRNYGYTF
CDR3nt: TGTGCCAGCAGTGAAGGAGGGAGTCGAAACTATGGCTACACCTTC
abundance: .
v_gene: TRBV2
j_gene: TRBJ1-2
d_gene: .

CDR3aa: CASSQGEAAGYGYTF
CDR3nt: TGTGCCAGCAGCCAAGGGGAGGCGGCCGGCTATGGCTACACCTTC
abundance: .
v_gene: TRBV3-1/TRBV3-2
j_gene: TRBJ1-2
d_gene: .

CDR3aa: CASSEGLANEQFF
CDR3nt: TGCGCCAGCAGTGAGGGACTAGCAAATGAGCAGTTCTTC
abundance: .
v_gene: TRBV4-1
j_gene: TRBJ2-1
d_gene: TRBD2

CDR3aa: CASSSQGSSYEQYF
CDR3nt: TGTGCCAGCAGCTCCCAGGGGAGCTCCTACGAGCAGTACTTC
abundance: .
v_gene: TRBV7-2
j_gene: TRBJ2-7
d_gene: .

CDR3aa: CASSPRTGGNEQFF
CDR3nt: TGTGCCAGCTCACCACGGACAGGGGGGAATGAGCAGTTCTTC
abundance: .
v_gene: TRBV18
j_gene: TRBJ2-1
d_gene: TRBD1

CDR3aa: CASSPQGLNQPQHF
CDR3nt: TGTGCCAGCAGTCCCCAGGGCCTCAATCAGCCCCAGCATTTT
abundance: once
v_gene: TRBV2
j_gene: TRBJ1-5
d_gene: .

CDR3aa: CASSLSAPYGTRGVNEKLFF
CDR3nt: TGTGCCAGCAGTTTATCGGCTCCTTACGGGACTCGAGGGGTTAATGAAAAACTGTTTTTT
abundance: .
v_gene: TRBV27
j_gene: TRBJ1-4
d_gene: .

CDR3aa: CASSRRGGYTF
CDR3nt: TGTGCCAGCAGCAGACGGGGAGGCTACACCTTC
abundance: .
v_gene: TRBV25-1
j_gene: TRBJ1-2
d_gene: .

CDR3aa: CASTKDRGDQPQHF
CDR3nt: TGTGCCAGCACCAAGGACAGGGGAGATCAGCCCCAGCATTTT
abundance: .
v_gene: TRBV2
j_gene: TRBJ1-5
d_gene: TRBD1

CDR3aa: CACRRVGGADTQYF
CDR3nt: TGTGCCTGTAGGAGGGTCGGAGGGGCAGATACGCAGTATTTT
abundance: once
v_gene: TRBV30
j_gene: TRBJ2-3
d_gene: .

CDR3aa: CASSTSGTGNNQPQHF
CDR3nt: TGTGCCAGCAGCACGTCCGGGACAGGGAACAATCAGCCCCAGCATTTT
abundance: .
v_gene: TRBV2
j_gene: TRBJ1-5
d_gene: TRBD1

CDR3aa: CASSFWGRDTQYF
CDR3nt: TGCGCCAGCAGCTTTTGGGGTCGGGATACGCAGTATTTT
abundance: .
v_gene: TRBV5-1
j_gene: TRBJ2-3
d_gene: .

CDR3aa: CASSLPGQPNEKLFF
CDR3nt: TGTGCCAGCAGTCTACCGGGACAGCCTAATGAAAAACTGTTTTTT
abundance: .
v_gene: TRBV6-5
j_gene: TRBJ1-4
d_gene: TRBD1

CDR3aa: CASSPDRDSPLHF
CDR3nt: TGTGCCAGCAGTCCTGACCGGGATTCACCCCTCCACTTT
abundance: .
v_gene: TRBV11-2
j_gene: TRBJ1-6
d_gene: .

CDR3aa: CASSSQGPDTGELFF
CDR3nt: TGCGCCAGCAGCTCCCAGGGGCCAGACACCGGGGAGCTGTTTTTT
abundance: .
v_gene: TRBV5-1
j_gene: TRBJ2-2
d_gene: .

CDR3aa: CASSHPPGQRGNTIYF
CDR3nt: TGTGCCAGCAGCCATCCCCCCGGACAGCGTGGAAACACCATATATTTT
abundance: .
v_gene: TRBV3-1/TRBV3-2
j_gene: TRBJ1-3
d_gene: .